This paragraph reports one TCR beta chain. The sample comes from a study of blood T cell repertoires in COVID-19. The wider study: There were acute and convalescent COVID-19 samples, and they came from the United States, Italy and Spain.

The CDR3 sequence is 13 residues long. Trimming left V 4 bases short and J 8 bases short, with 14 bases between. Germline loops: CDR1 LNHDA, CDR2 SQIVND (reference sequence). Original processing notes: Cell counts per sample came from amplifying reference gene primers. Measured with immunoSEQ multiplex PCR; TCRdb has only the in-frame clones, and not every one. V and J calls and clone size are as listed in that table; D and trimming were resolved from the DNA. The repertoire holds about 76,000 clones, about 82% seen once, with roughly 9.6% in the top ten. Sequenced sample: peripheral blood. This clonotype was obtained from a middle-aged man with COVID-19, enrolled during active disease. The J gene is TRBJ1-2, the V gene TRBV19; tentative D call: TRBD1 (5 bases). The DNA of the CDR3 is TGTGCCAGTAGTACCAGGGCAGGCTACGGCTACACCTTC. Its protein is CASSTRAGYGYTF. Looking up the rest from reference TRBV19 and TRBJ1-2 gives the full variable domain: DGGITQSPKYLFRKEGQNVTLSCEQNLNHDAMYWYRQDPGQGLRLIYYSQIVNDFQKGDIAEGYSVSREKKESFPLTVTSAQKNPTAFYLCASSTRAGYGYTFGSGTRLTVV.